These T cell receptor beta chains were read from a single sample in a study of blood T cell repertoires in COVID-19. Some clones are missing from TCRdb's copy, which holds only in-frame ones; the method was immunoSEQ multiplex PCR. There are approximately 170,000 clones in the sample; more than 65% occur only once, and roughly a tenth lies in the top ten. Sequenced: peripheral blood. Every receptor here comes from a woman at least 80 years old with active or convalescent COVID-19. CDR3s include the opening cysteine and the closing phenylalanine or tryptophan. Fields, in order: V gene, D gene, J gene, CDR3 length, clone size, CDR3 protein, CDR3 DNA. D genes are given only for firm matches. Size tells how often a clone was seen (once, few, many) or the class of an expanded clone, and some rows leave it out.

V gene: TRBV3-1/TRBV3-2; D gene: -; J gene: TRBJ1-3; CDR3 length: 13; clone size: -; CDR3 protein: CASAQGRGNTIYF; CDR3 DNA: TGTGCCAGCGCACAGGGTCGTGGAAACACCATATATTTT
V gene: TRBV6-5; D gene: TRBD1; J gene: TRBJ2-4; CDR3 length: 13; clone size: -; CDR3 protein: CASSPGQINIQYF; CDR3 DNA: TGTGCCAGCAGTCCGGGACAGATAAACATTCAGTACTTC
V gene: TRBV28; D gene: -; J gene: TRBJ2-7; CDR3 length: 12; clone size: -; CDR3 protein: CASSSGAYEQYF; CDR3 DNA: TGTGCCAGCAGTTCCGGAGCTTACGAGCAGTACTTC
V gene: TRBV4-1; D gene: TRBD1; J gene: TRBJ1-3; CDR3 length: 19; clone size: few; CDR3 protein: CASSQETGAVIVAGNTIYF; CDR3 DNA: TGCGCCAGCAGCCAAGAGACAGGGGCGGTAATAGTCGCTGGAAACACCATATATTTT
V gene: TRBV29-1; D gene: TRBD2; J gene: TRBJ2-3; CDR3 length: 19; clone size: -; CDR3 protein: CSVEVRQVKRERSTDTQYF; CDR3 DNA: TGCAGCGTTGAAGTCCGCCAGGTCAAGCGGGAGAGAAGCACAGATACGCAGTATTTT
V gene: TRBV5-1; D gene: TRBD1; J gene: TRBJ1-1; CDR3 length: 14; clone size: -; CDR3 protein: CASSSGQGNTEAFF; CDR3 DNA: TGCGCCAGCAGCTCGGGACAGGGAAACACTGAAGCTTTCTTT
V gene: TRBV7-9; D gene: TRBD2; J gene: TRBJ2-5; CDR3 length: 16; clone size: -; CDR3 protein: CASSPRPKAGDGTQYF; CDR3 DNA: TGTGCCAGCAGCCCGCGACCTAAAGCGGGAGACGGGACCCAGTACTTC
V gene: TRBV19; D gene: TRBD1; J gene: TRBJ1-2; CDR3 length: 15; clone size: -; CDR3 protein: CASSPTGTANYGYTF; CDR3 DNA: TGTGCCAGTAGTCCTACCGGGACAGCTAACTATGGCTACACCTTC
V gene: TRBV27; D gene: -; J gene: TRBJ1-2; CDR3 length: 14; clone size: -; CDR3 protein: CASSSLTANYGYTF; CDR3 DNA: TGTGCCAGCAGTTCGTTGACAGCCAACTATGGCTACACCTTC
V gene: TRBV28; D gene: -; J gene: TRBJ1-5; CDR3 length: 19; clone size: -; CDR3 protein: CASRPFRGPSGLSNQPQHF; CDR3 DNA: TGTGCCAGCAGGCCTTTTAGGGGCCCCTCAGGGCTGAGCAATCAGCCCCAGCATTTT
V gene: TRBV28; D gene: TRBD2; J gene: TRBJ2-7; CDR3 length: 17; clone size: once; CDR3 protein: CASSFGTSSYSSYEQYF; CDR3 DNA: TGTGCCAGCAGTTTCGGGACTAGCTCTTACAGCTCCTACGAGCAGTACTTC
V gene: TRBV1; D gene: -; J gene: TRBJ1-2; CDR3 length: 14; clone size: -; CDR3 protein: CTSSHRDRDYGYTF; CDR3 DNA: TGCACCAGCAGCCATCGGGACAGGGATTATGGCTACACCTTC
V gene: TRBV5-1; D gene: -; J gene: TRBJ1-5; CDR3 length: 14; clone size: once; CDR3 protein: CASSLIPNRQPQHF; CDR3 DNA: TGCGCCAGCAGCTTGATCCCAAACAGACAGCCCCAGCATTTT
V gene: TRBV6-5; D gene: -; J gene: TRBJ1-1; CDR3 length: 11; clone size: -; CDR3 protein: CASSRGTEAFF; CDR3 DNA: TGTGCCAGCAGTCGAGGCACTGAAGCTTTCTTT
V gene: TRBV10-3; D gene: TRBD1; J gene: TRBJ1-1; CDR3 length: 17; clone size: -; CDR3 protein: CAIRKRDRGITGTEAFF; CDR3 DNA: TGTGCCATCAGAAAAAGGGACAGGGGGATTACTGGGACTGAAGCTTTCTTT
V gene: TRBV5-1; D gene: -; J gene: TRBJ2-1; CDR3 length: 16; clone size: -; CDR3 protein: CATGYGHGSSYNEQFF; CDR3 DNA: TGCGCCACTGGATATGGACACGGAAGCTCCTACAATGAGCAGTTCTTC
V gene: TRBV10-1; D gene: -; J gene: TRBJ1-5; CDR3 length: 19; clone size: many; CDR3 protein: CASSGTPPGPVYSNQPQHF; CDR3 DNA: TGCGCCAGCAGTGGGACACCACCCGGACCCGTTTATAGCAATCAGCCCCAGCATTTT
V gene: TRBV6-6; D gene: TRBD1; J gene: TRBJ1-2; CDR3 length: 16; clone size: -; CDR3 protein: CASSYPLRGTVDGYTF; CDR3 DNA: TGTGCCAGCAGTTACCCGCTCCGTGGGACAGTCGATGGCTACACCTTC
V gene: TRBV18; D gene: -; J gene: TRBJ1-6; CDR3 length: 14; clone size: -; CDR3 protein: CASSPPRHGSPLHF; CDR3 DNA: TGTGCCAGCTCACCCCCCCGACACGGCTCACCCCTCCACTTT
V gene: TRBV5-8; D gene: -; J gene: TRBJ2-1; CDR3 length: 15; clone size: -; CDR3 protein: CASSLRGGEYNEQFF; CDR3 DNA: TGTGCCAGCAGCTTAAGAGGGGGGGAATACAATGAGCAGTTCTTC
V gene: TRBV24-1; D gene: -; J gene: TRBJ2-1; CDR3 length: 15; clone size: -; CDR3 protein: CATSDWGDGYNEQFF; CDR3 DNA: TGTGCCACCAGTGATTGGGGGGACGGTTACAATGAGCAGTTCTTC
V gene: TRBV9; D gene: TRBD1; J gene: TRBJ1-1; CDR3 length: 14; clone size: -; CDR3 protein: CASSWGQANTEAFF; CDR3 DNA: TGTGCCAGCAGCTGGGGACAGGCGAACACTGAAGCTTTCTTT
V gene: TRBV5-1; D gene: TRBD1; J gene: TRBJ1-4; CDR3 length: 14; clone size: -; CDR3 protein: CASSIGQGAEKLFF; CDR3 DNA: TGCGCCAGCAGCATCGGACAGGGCGCTGAAAAACTGTTTTTT
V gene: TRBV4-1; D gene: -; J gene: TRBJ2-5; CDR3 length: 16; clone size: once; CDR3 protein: CASSPRRQGSGETQYF; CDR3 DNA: TGCGCCAGCAGCCCCCGCCGGCAGGGGAGCGGAGAGACCCAGTACTTC
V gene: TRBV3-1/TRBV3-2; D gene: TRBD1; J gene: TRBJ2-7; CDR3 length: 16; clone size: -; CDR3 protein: CASSQSGQVISYEQYF; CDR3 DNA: TGTGCCAGCAGCCAGTCGGGACAGGTTATTTCCTACGAGCAGTACTTC
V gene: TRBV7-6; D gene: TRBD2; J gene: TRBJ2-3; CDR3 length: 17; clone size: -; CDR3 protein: CASSSPGLAGVKDTQYF; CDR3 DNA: TGTGCCAGCAGCTCCCCGGGACTAGCGGGAGTAAAAGATACGCAGTATTTT
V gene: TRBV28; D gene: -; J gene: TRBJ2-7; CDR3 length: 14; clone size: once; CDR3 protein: CASSLQGGTYEQYF; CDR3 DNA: TGTGCCAGCAGTTTACAAGGAGGGACCTACGAGCAGTACTTC
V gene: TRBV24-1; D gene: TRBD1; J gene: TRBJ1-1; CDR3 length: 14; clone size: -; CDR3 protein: CATSVSGGSTEAFF; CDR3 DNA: TGTGCCACCAGTGTTTCAGGGGGGAGCACTGAAGCTTTCTTT